Each of the 11 T cell receptor beta chains below was sequenced from the same sample in a study of blood T cells in healthy people across ages. A second PCR, run for about 6 to 11 cycles, used a sample-barcoded 5' primer plus a J-beta primer mix. TCRdb redid the calling of the 5' RACE reads with MiXCR, one entry per CDR3 protein. Of 1,300,000 or so distinct CDR3 sequences in the sample, approximately 60% were seen once. Sequenced sample: blood. The receptors originated from a man younger than 30 in good health.

This clonotype was seen more than once but under ten times. The rearrangement uses TRBV12-3 or TRBV12-4 and TRBJ2-5; 9 nucleotides agree with TRBD1. V gave up 6 bases and J gave up 1 base; unmatched junction bases: 0. The CDR3 is 13 residues long. CDR3 nucleotides: TGTGCCAGCAGACAGGGGGCCCAAGAGACCCAGTACTTC. Amino acid sequence: CASRQGAQETQYF.

The chain carries TRBV7-9 and TRBJ2-1, with D perhaps matching TRBD2 (6 bases). The CDR3 contains 16 residues. V was pared by 5 bases and J by 0 bases, with 14 bases between. Germline values: CDR1 SEHNR, CDR2 FQNEAQ (reference sequence). CDR3 sequence reads: CASSPAGNYSYNEQFF. CDR3 bases: TGTGCCAGCAGCCCAGCGGGCAATTACTCCTACAATGAGCAGTTCTTC.

CDR3 sequence reads: CSVVYSTVPYEQYF. The CDR3 coding sequence is TGCAGCGTTGTCTACTCAACAGTCCCTTACGAGCAGTACTTC. This rearrangement joins TRBV29-1 to TRBJ2-7; D is undetermined. From germline, CDR1 is SQVTM and CDR2 ANQGSEA. Trimming left V 4 bases short and J 4 bases short, with 17 bases between. The CDR3 runs 14 residues.

This CDR3 is CSATTGRTLYEQYF. For the CDR3, the DNA is TGCAGCGCCACCACGGGCCGGACTCTCTACGAGCAGTACTTC. The chain combines TRBV29-1 with TRBJ2-7, with a tentative D call TRBD2 (5 bases). V lost 7 bases, J lost 3 bases, and 19 bases lay in between. Germline CDR1 and CDR2: SQVTM and ANQGSEA. The CDR3 is made up of 14 amino acids.

The J gene is TRBJ2-1, the V gene TRBV6-6; 9 nucleotides match TRBD1. The germline gives CDR1 MNHNY, CDR2 SVGAGI (reference sequence). CDR3 length: 16 amino acids. With 5 bases clipped from V and 0 bases from J, the junction kept 5 bases outside the gene matches. The CDR3 sequence: CASSDRGTSSYNEQFF. CDR3 nucleotides: TGTGCCAGCAGTGACAGGGGGACAAGCTCCTACAATGAGCAGTTCTTC.

The rearrangement joins TRBV3-1 to TRBJ2-5, with TRBD1 identical over 7 bases. Germline loops: CDR1 LGHDT, CDR2 YNNKEL (reference sequence). V lost 0 bases, J lost 1 base, and 5 bases stayed unmatched. This CDR3 region has 16 residues. In DNA, the CDR3 is TGTGCCAGCAGCCAAGATCGGGACAGATTCCAAGAGACCCAGTACTTC. Translated, it gives CASSQDRDRFQETQYF.

V and J are TRBV2 and TRBJ1-6; D call uncertain. Per the germline V gene, CDR1 is SNHLY and CDR2 is FYNNEI. V lost 7 bases to trimming and J lost 9 bases, with 16 bases between them. This CDR3 comprises 14 residues. The CDR3 DNA is TGTGCCAGCATGGTCCCCCGGGGAGGTTCACCCCTCCACTTT. Its translation is CASMVPRGGSPLHF.

V gene TRBV28 combines with J gene TRBJ2-3; D perhaps matches TRBD1 (5 bases). Trimming removed 8 bases at V and 6 bases at J, with 12 bases between. Germline V CDR1 and CDR2: MDHEN, SYDVKM. The CDR3 has 12 amino acids. The CDR3 spells CASGQGWDTQYF. In DNA form, the CDR3 reads TGTGCCAGCGGGCAGGGTTGGGATACGCAGTATTTT. Together with reference TRBV28 and TRBJ2-3, the CDR3 gives the full variable domain: DVKVTQSSRYLVKRTGEKVFLECVQDMDHENMFWYRQDPGLGLRLIYFSYDVKMKEKGDIPEGYSVSREKKERFSLILESASTNQTSMYLCASGQGWDTQYFGPGTRLTVL.

This chain joins TRBV10-3 and TRBJ2-7, with TRBD1 matching 7 bases. The junction had 6 bases not matched to a gene; V was cut back by 11 bases and J by 5 bases. The germline CDR1 and CDR2 sequences are ENHRY and SYGVKD. This CDR3 is built from 11 residues. The CDR3 sequence: CASGQPNEQYF. The CDR3 nucleotides read TGTGCCTCGGGACAGCCTAACGAGCAGTACTTC.

This clonotype was seen a few times. In DNA form, the CDR3 reads TGTGCCATCAGTGAGTCGATGGCGGGAGGGCCGGTTGAGCAGTTCTTC. Translated: CAISESMAGGPVEQFF. The V gene is TRBV10-3, the J gene TRBJ2-1, with TRBD2 matching 9 bases. The CDR3 spans 16 residues. J gave up 9 bases and V 0 bases, and 9 bases lay outside the gene matches. Germline V gene lookup returns CDR1 ENHRY and CDR2 SYGVKD.

This clonotype was picked up a small number of times. The chain recombines TRBV20-1 with TRBJ2-5; D is uncertain. The CDR3 is made up of 14 amino acids. The V gene's germline CDR1 is DFQATT and CDR2 SNEGSKA (reference sequence). V was clipped by 6 bases and J by 0 bases, with 14 bases between them. CDR3 residues: CSASNDAYQETQYF. CDR3 DNA: TGCAGTGCCTCAAACGACGCATACCAAGAGACCCAGTACTTC.